The 8 T cell receptor beta chains given below trace back to one sample, sequenced in a study of shared clonotypes between healthy human individuals. This table comes from immunoSEQ multiplex PCR, and its TCRdb copy is limited to in-frame clones, with some not included. Of around 980,000 clones listed, around 78% were seen once; the top ten hold 0.61%. The sample taken for sequencing was memory CD4+ T cells from PBMCs. The sample's subset: CD45RA-negative fraction. The source of these receptors is a young man in good health. Some clones in this sample may be carry-over from other donors' samples.

The chain links TRBV28 to TRBJ2-7; TRBD2 matches 8 bases. This CDR3 is built from 13 residues. V shed 8 bases, J shed 0 bases, and the junction held 3 bases outside the gene matches. Germline CDR1 reads MDHEN; CDR2 reads SYDVKM. The CDR3 DNA follows: TGTGCCAGCCTAGCGGGTAGCTCCTACGAGCAGTACTTC. Translation gives CASLAGSSYEQYF.

This clone was detected many times. This chain connects TRBV9 to TRBJ1-2; D unclear. CDR3 length: 14 amino acids. The V end was cut by 5 bases, the J end by 4 bases, with 15 bases between. Germline CDR1 reads SGDLS; CDR2 reads YYNGEE. CDR3 sequence (DNA): TGTGCCAGCAGTGAGGGTTCGGGGTCCTATGGCTACACCTTC. Amino acids: CASSEGSGSYGYTF. Variable domain in full (rest from reference TRBV9 and TRBJ1-2): DSGVTQTPKHLITATGQRVTLRCSPRSGDLSVYWYQQSLDQGLQFLIQYYNGEERAKGNILERFSAQQFPDLHSELNLSSLELGDSALYFCASSEGSGSYGYTFGSGTRLTVV.

This clone was recorded a few times. Here the CDR3 DNA reads TGTGCCAGCAGACAAACTACTCAAACCCGCATGAACACTGAAGCTTTCTTT. Protein sequence: CASRQTTQTRMNTEAFF. The J gene is TRBJ1-1, the V gene TRBV28; D unclear. The CDR3 contains 17 residues. Trimming cost V 6 bases and J 0 bases, with 20 bases left between them. The germline CDR1 and CDR2 sequences are MDHEN and SYDVKM.

This clone has only a few counts. The V call is TRBV28, the J call TRBJ1-2, with D uncertain. CDR1 and CDR2 (germline): MDHEN, SYDVKM. V was shortened by 3 bases and J by 2 bases, with 10 bases between the two germline ends. The CDR3 is 14 residues long. The CDR3 protein is CASSFGGLNYGYTF. Written as DNA, the CDR3 is TGTGCCAGCAGTTTTGGAGGTCTGAACTATGGCTACACCTTC.

This clone appeared a few times. This rearrangement joins TRBV5-1 to TRBJ1-4; D is ambiguous. Germline V gene lookup returns CDR1 SGHRS and CDR2 YFSETQ. V gave up 0 bases and J gave up 5 bases, with 8 bases separating them. This CDR3 comprises 14 residues. This CDR3 reads CASSLDSYNEKLFF. The CDR3 nucleotides read TGCGCCAGCAGCTTGGACAGCTACAATGAAAAACTGTTTTTT.

The chain employs TRBV4-3 and TRBJ1-4; D is possibly TRBD1 (6 bases). Germline V lookup: CDR1 LGHNA, CDR2 YSLEER. Trimming cost V 1 base and J 8 bases, with 11 bases left between them. CDR3 length equals 14 residues. The CDR3 spells CASSQGGTGEKLFF. The DNA for the CDR3 is TGCGCCAGCAGCCAAGGGGGTACAGGGGAAAAACTGTTTTTT.

The J gene is TRBJ2-2, the V gene TRBV12-5; 13 bases are a match to TRBD2. V lost 1 base to trimming and J lost 1 base; unmatched junction nucleotides: 0. The CDR3 has 17 amino acids. From germline, CDR1 is LGHNT and CDR2 FRNRAP. The CDR3 sequence: CASGLGTSGRNTGELFF. The CDR3 DNA is TGTGCTAGTGGTTTGGGGACTAGCGGGAGGAACACCGGGGAGCTGTTTTTT. The full variable domain, its missing parts supplied by reference TRBV12-5 and TRBJ2-2, is DARVTQTPRHKVTEMGQEVTMRCQPILGHNTVFWYRQTMMQGLELLAYFRNRAPLDDSGMPKDRFSAEMPDATLATLKIQPSEPRDSAVYFCASGLGTSGRNTGELFFGEGSRLTVL.

In this sample, this clone turned up once. This clone may be a read error of a much larger clone one base away. The chain is built from TRBV29-1 and TRBJ1-2; maybe TRBD1 (5 bases). The CDR3 extends over 12 amino acids. In germline, CDR1 is SQVTM, CDR2 ANQGSEA. V lost 5 bases to trimming and J lost 8 bases, with 15 bases between them. The CDR3 nucleotides are TGCAGCGTTATGCCCCTGGAGGGGGGCTACACCTTC. Translating it yields CSVMPLEGGYTF.